One and the same sample provided the 31 T cell receptor beta chains below, sequenced in a study of blood T cell repertoires in COVID-19. Repertoires were generated with immunoSEQ multiplex PCR, while TCRdb's copy carries only in-frame clones and drops some. The sample contains about 100,000 clones, under 85% of which appear only once. Sequencing was carried out using peripheral blood. All receptors derive from a woman aged 70-85 years with acute or convalescent COVID-19.

This chain connects TRBV5-1 to TRBJ1-1; 7 positions match TRBD1. Germline lookup yields CDR1 SGHRS and CDR2 YFSETQ. The J segment lost 2 bases and the V segment lost 3 bases, leaving 7 bases of the junction unmatched. CDR3 size: 15 residues. The CDR3 protein is CASSYGQAHNTEAFF. As DNA, the CDR3 is TGCGCCAGCAGCTATGGACAGGCGCATAACACTGAAGCTTTCTTT. The full variable domain, rest sourced from reference TRBV5-1 and TRBJ1-1, is KAGVTQTPRYLIKTRGQQVTLSCSPISGHRSVSWYQQTPGQGLQFLFEYFSETQRNKGNFPGRFSGRQFSNSRSEMNVSTLELGDSALYLCASSYGQAHNTEAFFGQGTRLTVV.

This clone was detected a few times. V is TRBV5-8 and J is TRBJ2-7; D gene uncertain. The CDR3 has 13 amino acids. V was shortened by 0 bases and J by 1 base, with 5 bases between the two germline ends. Germline V CDR1 and CDR2: SGHTS, YDEGEE. The CDR3 reads CASSLDISYEQYV. CDR3 DNA: TGTGCCAGCAGCTTGGACATTTCCTACGAGCAGTACGTC.

This chain connects TRBV20-1 to TRBJ1-3, with TRBD1 matching over 9 bases. This CDR3 has 15 amino acids. Trimming at V came to 3 bases and at J to 1 base, leaving 4 bases not matched to a gene. CDR1 DFQATT and CDR2 SNEGSKA come from the germline V gene (reference sequence). In DNA, the CDR3 is TGCAGTGCTAGTAGTGACAGGGGGTCTGGAAACACCATATATTTT. The encoded protein is CSASSDRGSGNTIYF.

J is TRBJ1-5 and V is TRBV19, with unresolved D. CDR3 length equals 15 residues. The germline gives CDR1 LNHDA, CDR2 SQIVND (reference sequence). V was shortened by 7 bases and J by 7 bases, with 20 bases between the two germline ends. The CDR3: CASTPAGWEVQPQHF. The CDR3 DNA reads TGTGCCAGTACCCCCGCGGGGTGGGAGGTGCAGCCCCAGCATTTT.

This chain links TRBV12-3 or TRBV12-4 with TRBJ1-1; D is unclear. Trimming pared 5 bases from V and 3 bases from J, leaving 7 bases between. The CDR3 is 12 residues long. This chain's CDR3 is CASSRRDTEAFF. CDR3 sequence (DNA): TGTGCCAGCAGTAGACGGGACACTGAAGCTTTCTTT.

V usage is TRBV5-1 and J usage is TRBJ2-6; TRBD2 might be the D (6 bases). Per the germline V gene, CDR1 is SGHRS and CDR2 is YFSETQ. V was shortened by 3 bases and J by 0 bases, with 19 bases between the two germline ends. The CDR3 spans 19 residues. The CDR3 spells CASSSNPGGGVSGANVLTF. The CDR3 nucleotides read TGCGCCAGCAGCTCAAACCCCGGGGGTGGGGTCTCTGGGGCCAACGTCCTGACTTTC.

This chain joins TRBV6-6 and TRBJ1-6; no reliable D call. Per the germline V gene, CDR1 is MNHNY and CDR2 is SVGAGI (reference sequence). V was clipped by 4 bases and J by 5 bases, with 9 bases between them. The CDR3 loop spans 14 amino acids. The CDR3 is CASSFEGNNSPLHF. The CDR3 region has the DNA TGTGCCAGCAGTTTTGAGGGTAATAATTCACCCCTCCACTTT.

The V call is TRBV9, the J call TRBJ1-3, with 8 bases lining up with TRBD1. Germline V gives CDR1 SGDLS, CDR2 YYNGEE. V dropped 0 bases and J dropped 4; count of bases not matched to a gene: 3. CDR3 length equals 15 residues. CDR3 DNA sequence: TGTGCCAGCAGCGTAGTAGGACAGGGAGGAAACACCATATATTTT. Protein product: CASSVVGQGGNTIYF. Combining the CDR3 with reference TRBV9 and TRBJ1-3 gives the whole variable domain DSGVTQTPKHLITATGQRVTLRCSPRSGDLSVYWYQQSLDQGLQFLIQYYNGEERAKGNILERFSAQQFPDLHSELNLSSLELGDSALYFCASSVVGQGGNTIYFGEGSWLTVV.

The rearrangement joins TRBV6-5 to TRBJ1-1, with TRBD1 as a possible D gene (5 bases). The CDR3 sequence is 14 residues long. Germline CDR1 and CDR2: MNHEY and SVGAGI. Trimming left V 2 bases short and J 5 bases short, with 12 bases between. The CDR3 here is CASSYGAAGTEAFF. The CDR3 nucleotides are TGTGCCAGCAGTTACGGGGCCGCGGGGACTGAAGCTTTCTTT.

The chain links TRBV9 to TRBJ2-2; D not certain. The CDR3 loop spans 15 amino acids. Germline CDR1 reads SGDLS; CDR2 reads YYNGEE. V was shortened by 4 bases and J by 2 bases, with 12 bases between the two germline ends. CDR3 residues: CASSPTTTNTGELFF. CDR3 bases: TGTGCCAGCAGCCCCACGACAACCAACACCGGGGAGCTGTTTTTT.

V is TRBV28 and J is TRBJ2-5; 9 positions match TRBD2. V lost 4 bases, J lost 5 bases, and 8 bases stayed unmatched. This CDR3 spans 15 amino acids. CDR1 and CDR2 (germline): MDHEN, SYDVKM. CDR3 bases: TGTGCCAGCAGTTCCTTAGCGGGGGATGGGGAGACCCAGTACTTC. This encodes CASSSLAGDGETQYF.

The rearrangement links TRBV19 to TRBJ2-1, with TRBD1 identical over 12 bases. Per the germline V gene, CDR1 is LNHDA and CDR2 is SQIVND (reference sequence). This CDR3 spans 15 amino acids. V gave up 7 bases and J gave up 7 bases; unmatched junction bases: 8. The CDR3 sequence is CASTPRDRGRNEQFF. The CDR3 DNA reads TGTGCCAGTACTCCCCGGGACAGGGGGCGAAATGAGCAGTTCTTC.

The chain carries TRBV5-1 and TRBJ2-7; 9 bases match TRBD1. V was clipped by 1 base and J by 6 bases; unmatched bases: 8. This CDR3 has 15 amino acids. CDR1 and CDR2 from the germline V gene are SGHRS and YFSETQ. The CDR3 coding sequence is TGCGCCAGCAGCTTGACGACAGGGGGAGAGGGCGAGCAGTACTTC. The encoded protein is CASSLTTGGEGEQYF.

The rearrangement uses TRBV11-3 and TRBJ2-3; D might be TRBD2 (6 bases). This CDR3 has 15 amino acids. CDR1 is SGHNT, CDR2 YENEEA, per germline. Deletions cut 1 base from V and 3 bases from J, with 11 bases between. The CDR3 here is CASSLGIGGTDTQYF. The CDR3 nucleotides are TGTGCCAGCAGCTTAGGGATCGGGGGAACAGATACGCAGTATTTT.

The V and J genes are TRBV19 and TRBJ2-2; 9 bases align to TRBD1. In germline, CDR1 is LNHDA, CDR2 SQIVND (reference sequence). The CDR3 consists of 21 residues. The V and J ends lost 3 bases and 3 bases, in that order; junction bases with no gene match: 20. The CDR3 nucleotides read TGTGCCAGTAGTATGGTTGGTGCTGGTGGGACAGGGATTCTCGACACCGGGGAGCTGTTTTTT. This codes for CASSMVGAGGTGILDTGELFF.

This clone was seen a single time. The chain couples TRBV6-5 to TRBJ2-3; TRBD2 might be the D (6 bases). The germline gives CDR1 MNHEY, CDR2 SVGAGI. The germline V and J ends were trimmed by 6 bases and 1 base, with 14 bases remaining between them. This CDR3 is 15 amino acids long. CDR3 sequence: CASRFSTGGTDTQYF. The CDR3 DNA is TGTGCCAGCAGGTTCTCGACGGGGGGCACAGATACGCAGTATTTT.

This chain connects TRBV28 to TRBJ1-2; D call uncertain. Germline V gene lookup returns CDR1 MDHEN and CDR2 SYDVKM. CDR3 length: 14 amino acids. Deletions cut 7 bases from V and 8 bases from J, with 20 bases between. This chain's CDR3 is CASTASGTLGGYTF. In DNA form, the CDR3 reads TGTGCCAGCACCGCTAGCGGAACTCTCGGGGGCTACACCTTC.

The chain recombines TRBV19 with TRBJ2-3, with 12 bases fitting TRBD2. CDR1 is LNHDA and CDR2 is SQIVND in the germline V gene (reference sequence). V was pared by 5 bases and J by 2 bases, with 5 bases of the junction left unmatched. This CDR3 has 16 amino acids. CDR3 residues: CASSPWTSGITDTQYF. CDR3 nucleotides: TGTGCCAGTAGTCCCTGGACTAGCGGGATCACAGATACGCAGTATTTT.

The gene calls are TRBV10-3 and TRBJ2-3; D gene uncertain. CDR3 length equals 11 residues. Germline values: CDR1 ENHRY, CDR2 SYGVKD. Trimming cost V 5 bases and J 6 bases, with 6 bases left between them. The CDR3 DNA follows: TGTGCCATCAGTTATAGCGATACGCAGTATTTT. Its protein is CAISYSDTQYF.

The CDR3 DNA reads TGTGCCAGCAGCAACCCGGGACAGACCTCCTACGAGCAGTACTTC. Its protein is CASSNPGQTSYEQYF. V gene TRBV6-5 combines with J gene TRBJ2-7; 7 bases map to TRBD1. The junction had 8 bases not matched to a gene; V was cut back by 6 bases and J by 0 bases. Germline assignment: CDR1 MNHEY and CDR2 SVGAGI. The CDR3 is 15 amino acids.

The V call is TRBV30, the J call TRBJ2-7; 7 bases are a match to TRBD1. V shed 3 bases, J shed 0 bases, and the junction held 8 bases outside the gene matches. The CDR3 runs 15 residues. Germline loops: CDR1 GTSNPN, CDR2 SVGIG (reference sequence). The CDR3 protein is CAWSPPGQTSYEQYF. DNA for the CDR3: TGTGCCTGGAGCCCCCCGGGACAGACCTCCTACGAGCAGTACTTC.

V usage is TRBV18 and J usage is TRBJ2-7, with 11 bases fitting TRBD2. Germline V gene lookup returns CDR1 KGHSH and CDR2 LQKENI. This CDR3 spans 16 amino acids. The V gene end was trimmed by 3 bases and the J gene end by 7 bases; junction bases not matched to a gene: 11. CDR3 sequence: CASSPARSGRASEQYF. CDR3 nucleotide sequence: TGTGCCAGCTCACCTGCTCGTAGCGGGAGGGCCTCTGAGCAGTACTTC. Combining the CDR3 with reference TRBV18 and TRBJ2-7 gives the whole variable domain NAGVMQNPRHLVRRRGQEARLRCSPMKGHSHVYWYRQLPEEGLKFMVYLQKENIIDESGMPKERFSAEFPKEGPSILRIQQVVRGDSAAYFCASSPARSGRASEQYFGPGTRLTVT.

This chain joins TRBV10-3 and TRBJ2-7; possibly TRBD1 for D (6 bases). The V gene lost 0 bases and the J gene lost 0 bases, with 12 bases spanning the gap. This CDR3 comprises 16 residues. Germline V gene data show CDR1 as ENHRY and CDR2 as SYGVKD. CDR3 amino acids: CAISESEGRGSYEQYF. CDR3 in DNA: TGTGCCATCAGTGAGTCAGAGGGCAGGGGCTCCTACGAGCAGTACTTC.

The V call is TRBV29-1, the J call TRBJ1-5; TRBD1 agrees at 7 bases. The CDR3 runs to 16 residues. Trimming cost V 4 bases and J 3 bases; bases outside gene matches: 12. Germline V CDR1 and CDR2: SQVTM, ANQGSEA. CDR3 sequence: CSVGGTVGGVNQPQHF. The DNA for the CDR3 is TGCAGCGTTGGGGGGACAGTGGGAGGTGTCAATCAGCCCCAGCATTTT.

V and J are TRBV9 and TRBJ1-2; no definite D call. Trimming removed 4 bases from V and 5 bases from J, with 18 bases in between. The CDR3 has 15 amino acids. The germline V gene has CDR1 SGDLS and CDR2 YYNGEE. The CDR3 coding sequence is TGTGCCAGCAGCCCCCAAGTGGCGGGAAAATATGGCTACACCTTC. Encoded protein: CASSPQVAGKYGYTF.

The V call is TRBV2, the J call TRBJ1-1; 7 positions agree with TRBD1. Losses at the gene ends were 6 bases for V and 3 bases for J; bases not matched to a gene: 10. The CDR3 covers 15 residues. In germline, CDR1 is SNHLY, CDR2 FYNNEI. CDR3 sequence: CASSPRQGTYTEAFF. CDR3 nucleotides: TGTGCCAGCAGCCCTAGACAGGGAACGTACACTGAAGCTTTCTTT.

The sample holds one count of this clone. The rearrangement uses TRBV5-1 and TRBJ2-5; D unresolved. The CDR3 covers 14 residues. The germline V and J ends were trimmed by 0 bases and 2 bases, with 8 bases remaining between them. The germline V gene encodes CDR1 SGHRS and CDR2 YFSETQ. CDR3 in amino acids: CASSLGAAQETQYF. DNA of the CDR3: TGCGCCAGCAGCTTGGGGGCAGCTCAAGAGACCCAGTACTTC. Filled out from reference TRBV5-1 and TRBJ2-5, the complete variable domain reads KAGVTQTPRYLIKTRGQQVTLSCSPISGHRSVSWYQQTPGQGLQFLFEYFSETQRNKGNFPGRFSGRQFSNSRSEMNVSTLELGDSALYLCASSLGAAQETQYFGPGTRLLVL.

This clone occurred once. J is TRBJ1-2 and V is TRBV5-4, with TRBD1 matching over 10 bases. CDR3 length: 16 residues. The trim removed 2 bases at V and 5 bases at J, leaving 9 bases unmatched. Germline V gene data show CDR1 as SGHNT and CDR2 as YYREEE (reference sequence). CDR3 amino acids: CASSFWDRGGAYGYTF. The CDR3 bases are TGTGCCAGCAGCTTCTGGGACAGGGGTGGTGCTTATGGCTACACCTTC.

This chain connects TRBV27 to TRBJ1-6; no firm D call. In germline, CDR1 is MNHEY, CDR2 SMNVEV (reference sequence). V was shortened by 8 bases and J by 10 bases, with 9 bases between the two germline ends. The CDR3 is 11 residues long. CDR3 amino acids: CASGSGSPLHF. CDR3 in DNA: TGTGCCAGCGGGTCGGGATCACCCCTCCACTTT.

This clone was picked up one time. The chain is built from TRBV3-1 (or the pseudogene TRBV3-2) and TRBJ1-3; D is possibly TRBD1 (6 bases). The ends were cut back, 1 base at V and 0 bases at J, with 7 bases in the middle. CDR1 is LGHDT, CDR2 YNNKEL, per germline (reference sequence). CDR3 length: 15 amino acids. This chain's CDR3 is CASSQGGGSGNTIYF. The CDR3 DNA is TGTGCCAGCAGCCAAGGAGGGGGCTCTGGAAACACCATATATTTT.

This sequence joins TRBV7-9 and TRBJ1-3; D perhaps matches TRBD1 (5 bases). There are 16 residues in the CDR3. Germline V lookup: CDR1 SEHNR, CDR2 FQNEAQ (reference sequence). Trimming took 5 bases from V and 0 from J, leaving 14 bases between them. The CDR3 nucleotides are TGTGCCAGCAGCAATTCGGACACATCCTCTGGAAACACCATATATTTT. Residues: CASSNSDTSSGNTIYF.